Each of the 25 T cell receptor beta chains below was sequenced from the same sample in a study of T cell responses to AZD1222 COVID-19 vaccine. Profiled with immunoSEQ multiplex PCR; TCRdb holds only in-frame clones, not every one. The repertoire includes approximately 180,000 clones, more than 70% of them detected once, and 25% to 30% sits in the top ten. The source material was peripheral blood, sampled 28 days after the second AZD1222 dose. The origin of the receptors is an adult who received the AZD1222 COVID-19 vaccine.

The rearrangement uses TRBV10-3 and TRBJ2-3; 8 bases match TRBD1. CDR1 ENHRY and CDR2 SYGVKD come from the germline V gene. V lost 10 bases, J lost 3 bases, and 3 bases stayed unmatched. The CDR3 is made up of 12 amino acids. CDR3 DNA sequence: TGTGCCACTTGGACAGGGACAGATACGCAGTATTTT. Translation: CATWTGTDTQYF.

J is TRBJ2-1 and V is TRBV19; D is ambiguous. The ends were cut back, 1 base at V and 6 bases at J, with 1 base in the middle. The CDR3 covers 11 residues. The germline V gene encodes CDR1 LNHDA and CDR2 SQIVND (reference sequence). The CDR3 reads CASSIANEQFF. The CDR3 DNA sequence: TGTGCCAGTAGTATAGCCAATGAGCAGTTCTTC. The variable domain in full, completed from reference TRBV19 and TRBJ2-1, reads DGGITQSPKYLFRKEGQNVTLSCEQNLNHDAMYWYRQDPGQGLRLIYYSQIVNDFQKGDIAEGYSVSREKKESFPLTVTSAQKNPTAFYLCASSIANEQFFGPGTRLTVL.

The rearrangement links TRBV11-2 to TRBJ2-1; D perhaps matches TRBD1 (6 bases). The CDR3 totals 14 residues. Trimming took off 5 bases at V and 8 bases at J, with 16 bases between the two ends. The germline V gene encodes CDR1 SGHAT and CDR2 FQNNGV. CDR3 nucleotides: TGTGCCAGCAGCCCCTGGACAGCCTTCGATGAGCAGTTCTTC. It encodes CASSPWTAFDEQFF.

V and J are TRBV5-4 and TRBJ2-3; 9 bases map to TRBD2. The CDR3 runs to 17 residues. V shed 6 bases, J shed 1 base, and the junction held 12 bases outside the gene matches. Germline V gene lookup returns CDR1 SGHNT and CDR2 YYREEE (reference sequence). The CDR3 coding sequence is TGTGCCAGCACCCCAACGCAGCGGGGGGTTCGCACAGATACGCAGTATTTT. This translates into CASTPTQRGVRTDTQYF.

The chain joins TRBV21-1 to TRBJ2-7; TRBD1, the table's D call, was not compared with the DNA. TRBV21-1 is a known pseudogene. There are 14 residues in the CDR3. The CDR3 sequence: CASVPGQPTYEQYF. In DNA form, the CDR3 reads TGTGCCAGCGTCCCGGGACAGCCCACCTACGAGCAGTACTTC.

This chain uses TRBV4-2 with TRBJ2-1; 12 nucleotides line up with TRBD2. Germline CDR1 LGHNA, CDR2 YNFKEQ. V shed 1 base and J 8 bases; nucleotides not matched to a gene: 6. The CDR3 totals 16 residues. Here the CDR3 DNA reads TGTGCCAGCAGCCAAGGACTAGCGGGAGAAGGGCATGAGCAGTTCTTC. It is translated as CASSQGLAGEGHEQFF.

The V gene is TRBV21-1, the J gene TRBJ1-2; no DNA check was done on the table's D call, TRBD1. TRBV21-1 is described as a pseudogene. The CDR3 contains 15 residues. The CDR3, as DNA: TGTGCCAGCAGCAAATCGGCAGGGCCCAACTATGGCTACACCTTC. Protein: CASSKSAGPNYGYTF.

The sample holds a few counts of this clone. The J gene is TRBJ1-1, the V gene TRBV7-3, with D unclear. Trimming cost V 2 bases and J 6 bases, with 10 bases left between them. The CDR3 contains 13 residues. Looked up from germline, CDR1 is SGHTA and CDR2 is FQGTGA. CDR3 protein: CASSLAARAEAFF. The CDR3 DNA follows: TGTGCCAGCAGCTTAGCGGCAAGGGCTGAAGCTTTCTTT.

V and J are TRBV11-2 and TRBJ1-6; D possibly corresponds to TRBD1 (6 bases). Between the trimmed V and J ends, which lost 5 bases and 7 bases, there was a span of 18 bases. Germline assignment: CDR1 SGHAT and CDR2 FQNNGV. The CDR3 has 16 residues. CDR3 coding DNA: TGTGCCAGCAGCCCCAGAGGGGGGGCCGGGAATTCACCCCTCCACTTT. Encoded protein: CASSPRGGAGNSPLHF.

This chain connects TRBV7-9 to TRBJ2-4; D unresolved. The germline CDR1 and CDR2 sequences are SEHNR and FQNEAQ (reference sequence). The CDR3 has 14 residues. Trimming cost V 5 bases and J 0 bases, with 8 bases left between them. CDR3 coding DNA: TGTGCCAGCAGCCCCGAGGTAGCCAAAAACATTCAGTACTTC. As protein: CASSPEVAKNIQYF.

The chain's CDR3 is CASSLSSAYEQYF. As DNA, the CDR3 is TGTGCCAGCAGCTTATCCTCGGCCTACGAGCAGTACTTC. The chain carries TRBV7-6 and TRBJ2-7; D is uncertain. V was cut by 2 bases and J by 2 bases, with 7 bases left in between. Germline CDR1 and CDR2: SGHVS and FNYEAQ. This CDR3 has 13 amino acids.

The V call is TRBV5-1, the J call TRBJ2-7; no definite D call. Per the germline V gene, CDR1 is SGHRS and CDR2 is YFSETQ. Deletions cut 4 bases from V and 1 base from J, with 15 bases between. This CDR3 comprises 15 residues. CDR3 residues: CASSQQVLGSYEQYF. The CDR3 region has the DNA TGCGCCAGCAGCCAGCAGGTCTTAGGGTCCTACGAGCAGTACTTC.

Only a few counts were recorded for this clone. This chain uses TRBV6-5 with TRBJ1-3; D is perhaps TRBD1 (5 bases). V shed 8 bases and J shed 4 bases, with 12 bases lying between them. The CDR3 sequence is 13 residues long. CDR1 and CDR2 from the germline V gene are MNHEY and SVGAGI. CDR3 bases: TGTGCCAGCGTTGTGGGGGAAGGAAACACCATATATTTT. Residues: CASVVGEGNTIYF.

The gene calls are TRBV5-1 and TRBJ2-1; the match to TRBD1 covers 8 bases. This CDR3 comprises 16 residues. Germline-derived CDR1 and CDR2 are SGHRS and YFSETQ. Germline trimming cut 0 bases from V and 0 bases from J; bases unmatched to any gene: 2. The chain's CDR3 is CASSLGTGGSYNEQFF. CDR3 in DNA: TGCGCCAGCAGCTTGGGAACAGGGGGCTCCTACAATGAGCAGTTCTTC.

The V call is TRBV30, the J call TRBJ1-2; 10 bases are shared with TRBD1. The germline gives CDR1 GTSNPN, CDR2 SVGIG (reference sequence). The CDR3 runs to 16 residues. Trimming took 2 bases from V and 8 from J; bases not matched to a gene: 14. CDR3 sequence: CAWSRGPGQGSEGYTF. CDR3 nucleotides: TGTGCCTGGAGTAGGGGACCGGGACAGGGGTCGGAGGGCTACACCTTC. Together with reference TRBV30 and TRBJ1-2, the CDR3 gives the full variable domain: SQTIHQWPATLVQPVGSPLSLECTVEGTSNPNLYWYRQAAGRGLQLLFYSVGIGQISSEVPQNLSASRPQDRQFILSSKKLLLSDSGFYLCAWSRGPGQGSEGYTFGSGTRLTVV.

V gene TRBV7-6 combines with J gene TRBJ1-5, with D perhaps matching TRBD1 (5 bases). The CDR3 totals 14 residues. Germline V gives CDR1 SGHVS, CDR2 FNYEAQ. The V end was cut by 1 base, the J end by 5 bases, with 9 bases between. CDR3 DNA: TGTGCCAGCAGCTTAGAGGGACCCGATCAGCCCCAGCATTTT. As protein: CASSLEGPDQPQHF.

This clone appeared once. The J gene is TRBJ1-2, the V gene TRBV19; D is ambiguous. The CDR3 is 16 residues long. Germline CDR1 is LNHDA and CDR2 is SQIVND (reference sequence). The germline V and J ends were trimmed by 5 bases and 4 bases, with 20 bases remaining between them. The CDR3 sequence: CASSDAMVSGFYGYTF. CDR3 nucleotides: TGTGCCAGTAGTGACGCGATGGTTTCGGGGTTCTATGGCTACACCTTC.

V gene TRBV9 combines with J gene TRBJ2-3, with D possibly being TRBD1 or TRBD2 (5 bases each). Between the trimmed V and J ends, which lost 0 bases and 2 bases, there was a span of 10 bases. This CDR3 is 15 amino acids long. Germline CDR1 and CDR2: SGDLS and YYNGEE. The CDR3 region is CASSVAPGTTDTQYF. CDR3 coding DNA: TGTGCCAGCAGCGTAGCTCCGGGGACCACAGATACGCAGTATTTT.

This rearrangement joins TRBV6-5 to TRBJ2-7; the D is unclear. V was shortened by 3 bases and J by 5 bases, with 17 bases between the two germline ends. Looked up from germline, CDR1 is MNHEY and CDR2 is SVGAGI. CDR3 length: 15 amino acids. The CDR3 DNA follows: TGTGCCAGCAGTTATCATGGACGCCGAACGGACGAGCAGTACTTC. Amino acid sequence: CASSYHGRRTDEQYF.

The J gene is TRBJ2-5, the V gene TRBV30; possibly TRBD2 for D (5 bases). CDR3 size: 14 residues. Trimming removed 1 base from V and 1 base from J, with 10 bases in between. Germline values: CDR1 GTSNPN, CDR2 SVGIG (reference sequence). The CDR3 DNA reads as TGTGCCTGGAGTGAAAGAGGACTCCAAGAGACCCAGTACTTC. This gives the protein CAWSERGLQETQYF.

The chain carries TRBV9 and TRBJ1-4; 7 positions agree with TRBD1. Unmatched junction bases numbered 7, after V lost 2 bases and J lost 6 bases. Germline V gene lookup returns CDR1 SGDLS and CDR2 YYNGEE. This CDR3 region has 15 residues. The CDR3 DNA follows: TGTGCCAGCAGCGTTGGTCCTCAGGGGGATGAAAAACTGTTTTTT. Amino acids: CASSVGPQGDEKLFF. The whole variable domain, remainder taken from reference TRBV9 and TRBJ1-4, is DSGVTQTPKHLITATGQRVTLRCSPRSGDLSVYWYQQSLDQGLQFLIQYYNGEERAKGNILERFSAQQFPDLHSELNLSSLELGDSALYFCASSVGPQGDEKLFFGSGTQLSVL.

This clone was seen once. This rearrangement joins TRBV5-1 to TRBJ2-7; 7 nucleotides agree with TRBD2. The CDR3 is 15 residues long. The ends lost 3 bases at V and 2 bases at J; junction bases unmatched: 8. In germline, CDR1 is SGHRS, CDR2 YFSETQ. CDR3 protein: CASSSQPGRAYEQYF. DNA of the CDR3: TGCGCCAGCAGCTCCCAGCCAGGGAGGGCCTACGAGCAGTACTTC.

CDR3 sequence reads: CASSIDKTASYEQYF. The CDR3 region has the DNA TGTGCCAGTAGTATAGATAAAACGGCCTCCTACGAGCAGTACTTC. The chain carries TRBV19 and TRBJ2-7; unclear D gene. CDR1 and CDR2 from the germline V gene are LNHDA and SQIVND (reference sequence). V was shortened by 0 bases and J by 0 bases, with 9 bases between the two germline ends. This CDR3 is 15 amino acids long.

The chain has TRBV21-1 and TRBJ1-5. TRBV21-1 is noted as a pseudogene. CDR3 size: 17 residues. CDR3 sequence (DNA): TGTGCCAGCAGCAAACGACCTCAAAGGGCCCACAATCAGCCCCAGCATTTT. Translating gives CASSKRPQRAHNQPQHF.

This chain uses TRBV7-9 with TRBJ2-7; possible D gene TRBD2, 5 bases. The CDR3 has 13 amino acids. Per germline, CDR1 SEHNR and CDR2 FQNEAQ (reference sequence). V was cut by 6 bases and J by 4 bases, with 13 bases left in between. The DNA for the CDR3 is TGTGCCAGCAGTACCAATTCGGGGTACGAGCAGTACTTC. Encoded protein: CASSTNSGYEQYF. Full variable domain (outside the CDR3, taken from reference TRBV7-9 and TRBJ2-7): DTGVSQNPRHKITKRGQNVTFRCDPISEHNRLYWYRQTLGQGPEFLTYFQNEAQLEKSRLLSDRFSAERPKGSFSTLEIQRTEQGDSAMYLCASSTNSGYEQYFGPGTRLTVT.